A selection of T cell receptor beta chains follows, all from one sample in a study of cytomegalovirus exposure and HLA in healthy donors. Sequencing was performed with immunoSEQ multiplex PCR; in TCRdb, only in-frame clones are kept and a portion is missing. The table lists 150,000 to 200,000 clones, approximately 67% of them singletons. The source material was PBMCs. These TCRs come from a man aged 35 to 55 in good health and CMV-seronegative. CDR3s include the opening cysteine and the closing phenylalanine or tryptophan. The D gene is left open where the match is weak. Only some rows state a clone size, as once, few, many or a class for expanded clones.

>.|TRBV6-9|TRBJ1-4|.
CASSRINGTSNEKLFF
TGTGCCAGCAGCCGAATCAACGGGACAAGCAATGAAAAACTGTTTTTT
>.|TRBV28|TRBJ1-6|.
CASRVTGYNSPLHF
TGTGCCAGCAGGGTGACAGGATATAATTCGCCCCTCCACTTT
>.|TRBV5-6|TRBJ2-5|.
CASSKTSRETQYF
TGTGCCAGCAGCAAGACTAGTCGGGAGACCCAGTACTTC
>.|TRBV5-1|TRBJ2-4|.
CASSPRTDLAKNIQYF
TGCGCCAGCAGCCCCAGGACAGACTTAGCCAAAAACATTCAGTACTTC
>few|TRBV4-1|TRBJ1-1|.
CASTPLGLLNTEAFF
TGCGCCAGCACCCCCCTTGGCCTTTTGAACACTGAAGCTTTCTTT
>.|TRBV18|TRBJ2-1|TRBD1
CASSRDRGQFF
TGTGCCAGCTCACGGGACAGGGGGCAGTTCTTC
>.|TRBV7-2|TRBJ2-5|.
CASSLGGRVTQYF
TGTGCCAGCAGCTTAGGTGGCAGGGTAACCCAGTACTTC
>.|TRBV4-2|TRBJ1-2|.
CASSPRAPYGYTF
TGTGCCAGCAGCCCGAGGGCTCCCTATGGCTACACCTTC
>once|TRBV7-9|TRBJ1-5|TRBD1
CASSFDRDGQPQHF
TGTGCCAGCAGCTTCGACAGGGATGGTCAGCCCCAGCATTTT
>.|TRBV5-5|TRBJ1-1|.
CASSPLWGDTEAFF
TGTGCCAGCAGCCCCCTATGGGGGGACACTGAAGCTTTCTTT
>.|TRBV6-5|TRBJ2-7|TRBD2
CASSYSASGSYEQYF
TGTGCCAGCAGTTACTCAGCTAGCGGATCCTACGAGCAGTACTTC
>.|TRBV6-1|TRBJ2-1|TRBD2
CASSPMTSSDEQFF
TGTGCCAGCAGTCCAATGACTAGCAGCGATGAGCAGTTCTTC
>.|TRBV10-3|TRBJ1-5|TRBD1
CAIGGTGGRYSNQPQHF
TGTGCCATCGGTGGGACAGGGGGTAGGTATAGCAATCAGCCCCAGCATTTT
>.|TRBV9|TRBJ2-7|TRBD2
CASSVGTSGTYEQYF
TGTGCCAGCAGCGTGGGGACTAGCGGAACCTACGAGCAGTACTTC
>.|TRBV18|TRBJ1-2|.
CASSPGTGDYGYTF
TGTGCCAGCTCACCAGGAACGGGAGACTATGGCTACACCTTC
>.|TRBV5-1|TRBJ2-5|.
CASSLEAGEETQYF
TGCGCCAGCAGCTTGGAGGCAGGGGAAGAGACCCAGTACTTC
>.|TRBV10-3|TRBJ2-3|TRBD2
CAISGVLGTSASASTDTQYF
TGTGCCATCAGTGGTGTTCTGGGGACTAGCGCCTCCGCTAGCACAGATACGCAGTATTTT
>.|TRBV7-9|TRBJ2-5|.
CASSSTGGGGETQYF
TGTGCCAGCAGCAGTACCGGGGGAGGTGGGGAGACCCAGTACTTC
>.|TRBV6-5|TRBJ1-3|.
CASARGSGNTIYF
TGTGCCAGCGCCAGGGGTTCTGGAAACACCATATATTTT
>.|TRBV4-1|TRBJ2-2|.
CASSRGRATGELFF
TGCGCCAGCAGCCGGGGCAGGGCCACCGGGGAGCTGTTTTTT
>few|TRBV9|TRBJ1-1|.
CASSVEDSLNTEAFF
TGTGCCAGCAGCGTAGAAGACAGCCTGAACACTGAAGCTTTCTTT
>.|TRBV6-1|TRBJ1-6|.
CASSEGPGALNSPLHF
TGTGCCAGCAGTGAAGGACCAGGGGCCCTCAATTCACCCCTCCACTTT
>.|TRBV5-4|TRBJ2-3|.
CASSLAAGSTDTQYF
TGTGCCAGCAGCTTGGCTGCGGGGAGCACAGATACGCAGTATTTT
>.|TRBV4-3|TRBJ2-7|TRBD2
CASSLLAGGYEQYF
TGCGCCAGCAGCTTACTAGCGGGGGGCTACGAGCAGTACTTC
>.|TRBV5-1|TRBJ2-6|.
CASSIRKQNSGANVLTF
TGCGCCAGCAGCATCCGGAAACAGAATTCTGGGGCCAACGTCCTGACTTTC
>.|TRBV7-8|TRBJ2-7|.
CASSLGAGLSDPKGGEQYF
TGTGCCAGCAGCTTAGGGGCAGGGTTATCGGACCCCAAAGGTGGCGAGCAGTACTTC
>.|TRBV7-9|TRBJ2-7|TRBD2
CASHPSGAYEQYF
TGTGCCAGTCACCCAAGCGGGGCATACGAGCAGTACTTC
>.|TRBV5-1|TRBJ2-3|TRBD1
CASSLRQGVTDTQYF
TGCGCCAGCAGCCTCCGACAGGGCGTCACAGATACGCAGTATTTT
>.|TRBV5-4|TRBJ2-5|TRBD1
CASSSRTGTQETQYF
TGTGCCAGCAGCTCCAGGACAGGAACACAAGAGACCCAGTACTTC
>.|TRBV10-3|TRBJ2-5|TRBD2
CAISESLRGGKETQYF
TGTGCCATCAGTGAGTCCTTGCGGGGGGGCAAAGAGACCCAGTACTTC
>few|TRBV7-9|TRBJ1-1|.
CASSRGGNTEAFF
TGTGCCAGCAGCCGCGGCGGGAACACTGAAGCTTTCTTT
>few|TRBV7-8|TRBJ1-5|.
CASSPLNSNQPQHF
TGTGCCAGCAGCCCCCTTAATAGCAATCAGCCCCAGCATTTT
>.|TRBV7-2|TRBJ1-6|.
CASSPRWDTDNSPLHF
TGTGCCAGCAGCCCCCGATGGGACACTGATAATTCACCCCTCCACTTT
>.|TRBV28|TRBJ2-7|.
CASSPPTGRHEQYF
TGTGCCAGCAGTCCCCCGACGGGGAGACACGAGCAGTACTTC
>.|TRBV9|TRBJ2-2|TRBD2
CASSVAAGGYTGELFF
TGTGCCAGCAGCGTAGCGGCGGGAGGTTACACCGGGGAGCTGTTTTTT
>.|TRBV6-5|TRBJ2-5|.
CASSPVAGETQYF
TGTGCCAGCAGCCCGGTGGCCGGGGAGACCCAGTACTTC
>.|TRBV19|TRBJ1-1|.
CASSLRGLSEAFF
TGTGCCAGTAGCCTCAGGGGATTGTCTGAAGCTTTCTTT